This T cell receptor (beta chain) is from a study of OX40 agonist ivuxolimab in advanced cancers. Germline V CDR1 and CDR2: MNHEY, SVGAGI. The CDR3 sequence is 14 residues long. With 0 bases removed from V and 0 bases from J, the gap between germline ends came to 5 bases. This table comes from immunoSEQ multiplex PCR, and its TCRdb copy is limited to in-frame clones, with some not included. The table records around 48,000 clones, approximately 88% of them present only once. This clone has a single count. The chain carries TRBV6-5 and TRBJ1-2; D gene unclear. The source was CD4+ or CD8+ T cells sorted from blood, collected in a trial of the OX40 agonist ivuxolimab. The receptor comes from an adult with an advanced solid tumor such as melanoma, head and neck, liver or kidney cancer. The CDR3 here is CASSYSDANYGYTF. In nucleotides, the CDR3 is TGTGCCAGCAGTTACTCGGACGCTAACTATGGCTACACCTTC.